These 15 T cell receptor beta chains came from one sample sequenced in a study of beta chain features in type 1 diabetes. Notes on the study in general: TCRB CDR3 length was moderately but significantly reduced in all four CD4+ subsets of Type 1 diabetes patients.

Their target antigens are unknown. What was sequenced were expressed TCRB transcripts, since all of the isolated RNA had been reverse transcribed. TCRdb's copy holds only in-frame clones and misses some; the assay was immunoSEQ multiplex PCR. The sample comprises about 340,000 clones, about 14% of which are singletons, and nearly 0.015% rests with the top ten. Specimen: naive CD4+ T cells from blood. The source is a woman aged 18-29 years with type 1 diabetes.

The J gene is TRBJ1-4, the V gene TRBV19; possibly TRBD1 for D (6 bases). Trimming took 1 base from V and 5 from J, leaving 11 bases between them. Germline V lookup: CDR1 LNHDA, CDR2 SQIVND (reference sequence). This CDR3 is 15 amino acids long. CDR3 sequence: CASSIVRGINEKLFF. Here the CDR3 DNA reads TGTGCCAGTAGTATAGTAAGGGGGATCAATGAAAAACTGTTTTTT.

This chain links TRBV4-2 with TRBJ2-2; tentatively, D is TRBD1 (6 bases). CDR1 is LGHNA, CDR2 YNFKEQ, per germline. The CDR3 loop spans 14 amino acids. The ends were cut back, 10 bases at V and 1 base at J, with 13 bases in the middle. CDR3 nucleotide sequence: TGTGCCACAGGGGTGGCTATGAACACCGGGGAGCTGTTTTTT. Residues: CATGVAMNTGELFF.

A few counts support this clone. The chain has TRBV30 and TRBJ2-1; TRBD2 matches 10 bases. This CDR3 is built from 17 residues. The V gene end was trimmed by 0 bases and the J gene end by 0 bases; junction bases not matched to a gene: 5. Germline V gene sequence: CDR1 GTSNPN, CDR2 SVGIG (reference sequence). The DNA for the CDR3 is TGTGCCTGGAGTGTAGGGGCTAGCGGGAGCTCCTACAATGAGCAGTTCTTC. Amino acid sequence: CAWSVGASGSSYNEQFF.

The rearrangement joins TRBV5-4 to TRBJ2-2, with D perhaps TRBD1 (6 bases). This CDR3 comprises 15 residues. Germline CDR1 is SGHNT and CDR2 is YYREEE (reference sequence). V was cut by 3 bases and J by 1 base, with 10 bases left in between. The CDR3 coding sequence is TGTGCCAGCAGCTCACCGACAGGGAACACCGGGGAGCTGTTTTTT. Translating it yields CASSSPTGNTGELFF. Full variable domain (missing parts from reference TRBV5-4 and TRBJ2-2): ETGVTQSPTHLIKTRGQQVTLRCSSQSGHNTVSWYQQALGQGPQFIFQYYREEENGRGNFPPRFSGLQFPNYSSELNVNALELDDSALYLCASSSPTGNTGELFFGEGSRLTVL.

This chain joins TRBV28 and TRBJ2-7, with D possibly TRBD1 on 6 matching bases. The CDR3 spans 14 residues. CDR1 MDHEN and CDR2 SYDVKM come from the germline V gene. Trimming pared 5 bases from V and 0 bases from J, leaving 11 bases between. The chain's CDR3 is CASSPPGHSYEQYF. As DNA, the CDR3 is TGTGCCAGCAGTCCTCCGGGACACTCCTACGAGCAGTACTTC.

In its sample, this clone was seen a few times. This chain joins TRBV7-9 and TRBJ2-5; possible D gene TRBD1, 5 bases. Trimming removed 1 base from V and 4 bases from J, with 10 bases in between. The length of the CDR3 is 14 residues. CDR1 SEHNR and CDR2 FQNEAQ come from the germline V gene (reference sequence). CDR3 in amino acids: CASSLEQGGETQYF. CDR3 nucleotides: TGTGCCAGCAGCTTAGAGCAGGGTGGAGAGACCCAGTACTTC.

The chain carries TRBV15 and TRBJ2-3, with TRBD1 matching over 8 bases. The CDR3 runs 15 residues. The trim removed 0 bases at V and 5 bases at J, leaving 4 bases unmatched. The germline gives CDR1 LNHNV, CDR2 YYDKDF (reference sequence). The CDR3 nucleotides are TGTGCCACCAGCAGAGATGGACAGGGCGGAGATACGCAGTATTTT. Amino acids: CATSRDGQGGDTQYF.

The chain links TRBV25-1 to TRBJ2-7; 7 bases are shared with TRBD2. Looked up from germline, CDR1 is MGHDK and CDR2 is SYGVNS. V lost 6 bases and J lost 3; bases outside the gene matches: 8. The CDR3 totals 14 residues. CDR3 sequence (DNA): TGTGCCAGCAGATGGCGGGAGAGGGGCTACGAGCAGTACGTC. Its protein is CASRWRERGYEQYV.

The genes are TRBV13 and TRBJ2-4; 14 bases line up with TRBD2. This CDR3 contains 18 residues. V was clipped by 4 bases and J by 0 bases; unmatched bases: 5. Looked up from germline, CDR1 is PRHDT and CDR2 is FYEKMQ (reference sequence). CDR3 bases: TGTGCCAGCAGCTGGGGACTAGCGGGGGAGCTAGCCAAAAACATTCAGTACTTC. This translates into CASSWGLAGELAKNIQYF.

In this sample, this clone turned up a few times. This sequence joins TRBV7-9 and TRBJ2-2, with a weak D call TRBD2 (5 bases). Trimming cost V 3 bases and J 4 bases, with 9 bases left between them. Germline loops: CDR1 SEHNR, CDR2 FQNEAQ (reference sequence). The CDR3 runs to 14 residues. The chain's CDR3 is CASSFGEGTGELFF. DNA for the CDR3: TGTGCCAGCAGCTTCGGCGAGGGCACCGGGGAGCTGTTTTTT.

A few counts support this clone. The chain recombines TRBV15 with TRBJ2-2; TRBD1 aligns across 7 bases. V lost 5 bases and J lost 6; bases outside the gene matches: 9. Germline values: CDR1 LNHNV, CDR2 YYDKDF (reference sequence). The CDR3 length is 15 residues. CDR3 region: CATSPGQSLSGELFF. The DNA for the CDR3 is TGTGCCACCAGCCCGGGACAGTCTCTCTCCGGGGAGCTGTTTTTT.

V is TRBV9 and J is TRBJ2-1; D is unresolved. There are 13 residues in the CDR3. The germline CDR1 and CDR2 sequences are SGDLS and YYNGEE. V was pared by 2 bases and J by 6 bases, with 9 bases between. CDR3 DNA: TGTGCCAGCAGCGTCTCGACTGCCAATGAGCAGTTCTTC. Translating it yields CASSVSTANEQFF.

The chain is built from TRBV5-1 and TRBJ2-1; 8 nucleotides agree with TRBD1. The CDR3 length is 15 residues. Germline CDR1 is SGHRS and CDR2 is YFSETQ. V dropped 0 bases and J dropped 8; count of bases not matched to a gene: 7. The CDR3 sequence is CASSLGQGMGYEQFF. In DNA, the CDR3 is TGCGCCAGCAGCTTGGGACAGGGGATGGGTTATGAGCAGTTCTTC.

In its sample, this clone was seen a few times. J is TRBJ2-2 and V is TRBV15; D is undetermined. The V and J ends lost 0 bases and 7 bases respectively, with 12 bases between them. CDR1 LNHNV and CDR2 YYDKDF come from the germline V gene (reference sequence). The CDR3 length is 15 residues. CDR3 nucleotides: TGTGCCACCAGCAGAGATCCTAGGAAAAGCGGGGAGCTGTTTTTT. Its protein is CATSRDPRKSGELFF. Drawing the rest from reference TRBV15 and TRBJ2-2, the complete variable domain is DAMVIQNPRYQVTQFGKPVTLSCSQTLNHNVMYWYQQKSSQAPKLLFHYYDKDFNNEADTPDNFQSRRPNTSFCFLDIRSPGLGDTAMYLCATSRDPRKSGELFFGEGSRLTVL.

Only a few counts were recorded for this clone. The chain combines TRBV29-1 with TRBJ2-3; tentatively, D is TRBD2 (6 bases). The V and J ends lost 0 bases and 9 bases respectively, with 7 bases between them. The CDR3 totals 11 residues. Germline loops: CDR1 SQVTM, CDR2 ANQGSEA. The CDR3 DNA reads as TGCAGCGTTGAAGATCGGGGGACGCAGTATTTT. As protein: CSVEDRGTQYF.